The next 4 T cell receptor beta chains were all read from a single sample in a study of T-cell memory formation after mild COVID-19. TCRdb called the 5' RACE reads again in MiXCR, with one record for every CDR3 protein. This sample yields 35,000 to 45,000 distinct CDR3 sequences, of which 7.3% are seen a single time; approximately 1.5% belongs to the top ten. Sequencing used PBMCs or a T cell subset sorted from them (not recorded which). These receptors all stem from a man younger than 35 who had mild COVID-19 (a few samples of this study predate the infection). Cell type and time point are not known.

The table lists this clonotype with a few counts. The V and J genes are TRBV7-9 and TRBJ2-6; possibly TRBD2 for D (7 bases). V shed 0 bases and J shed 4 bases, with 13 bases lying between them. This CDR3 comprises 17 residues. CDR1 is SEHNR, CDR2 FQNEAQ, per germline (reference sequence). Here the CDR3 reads CASSLAGGPRGANVLTF. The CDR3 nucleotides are TGTGCCAGCAGCTTAGCGGGGGGGCCGAGAGGGGCCAACGTCCTGACTTTC. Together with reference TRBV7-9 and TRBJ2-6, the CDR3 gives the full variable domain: DTGVSQNPRHKITKRGQNVTFRCDPISEHNRLYWYRQTLGQGPEFLTYFQNEAQLEKSRLLSDRFSAERPKGSFSTLEIQRTEQGDSAMYLCASSLAGGPRGANVLTFGAGSRLTVL.

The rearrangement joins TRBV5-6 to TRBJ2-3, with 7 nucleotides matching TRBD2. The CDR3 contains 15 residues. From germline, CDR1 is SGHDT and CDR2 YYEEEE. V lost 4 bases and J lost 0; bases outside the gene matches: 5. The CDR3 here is CASSPRGVSTDTQYF. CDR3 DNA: TGTGCCAGCAGCCCACGGGGGGTCAGCACAGATACGCAGTATTTT.

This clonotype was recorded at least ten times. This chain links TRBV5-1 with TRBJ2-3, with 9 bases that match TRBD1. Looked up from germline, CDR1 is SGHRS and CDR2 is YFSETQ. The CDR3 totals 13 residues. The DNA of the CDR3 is TGCGCTACCTCGGGACAGGGCGCAGATACGCAGTATTTT. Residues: CATSGQGADTQYF.

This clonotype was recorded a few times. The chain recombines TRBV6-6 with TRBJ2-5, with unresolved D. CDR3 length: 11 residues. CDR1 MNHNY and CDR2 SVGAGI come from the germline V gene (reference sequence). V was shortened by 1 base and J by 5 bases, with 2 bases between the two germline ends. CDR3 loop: CASSYFETQYF. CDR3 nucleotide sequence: TGTGCCAGCAGTTACTTCGAGACCCAGTACTTC.